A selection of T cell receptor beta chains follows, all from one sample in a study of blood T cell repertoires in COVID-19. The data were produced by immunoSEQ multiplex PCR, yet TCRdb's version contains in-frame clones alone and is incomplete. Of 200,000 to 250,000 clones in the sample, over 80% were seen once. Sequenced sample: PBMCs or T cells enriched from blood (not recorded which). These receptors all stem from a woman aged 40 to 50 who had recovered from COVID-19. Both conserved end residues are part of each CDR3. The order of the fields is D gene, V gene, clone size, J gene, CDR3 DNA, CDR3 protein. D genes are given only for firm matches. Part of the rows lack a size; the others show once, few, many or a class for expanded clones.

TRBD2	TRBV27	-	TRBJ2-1	TGTGCCAGCAGTTATCAGCGGGGCAATGAGCAGTTCTTC	CASSYQRGNEQFF
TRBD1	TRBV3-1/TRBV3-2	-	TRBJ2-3	TGTGCCAGCAGCCCGGGGACAGGGGGCACAGATACGCAGTATTTT	CASSPGTGGTDTQYF
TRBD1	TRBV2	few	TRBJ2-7	TGTGCCAGCAGTGAAACTTACCGGGACAGACCTTACGAGCAGTACTTC	CASSETYRDRPYEQYF
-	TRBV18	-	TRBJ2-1	TGTGCCAGCTCACCAGTTTCCGGAGCCAATGAGCAGTTCTTC	CASSPVSGANEQFF
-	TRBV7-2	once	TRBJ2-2	TGTGCCAGCAGCTTAATTTCTGCTCTAAACACCGGGGAGCTGTTTTTT	CASSLISALNTGELFF
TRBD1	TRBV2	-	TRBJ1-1	TGTGCCAGCAGGGGTGACAGGGATGGTGAAGCTTTCTTT	CASRGDRDGEAFF
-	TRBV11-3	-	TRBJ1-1	TGTGCCAGCAGCTTAGAACCGTCGGACAGAAGCACTGAAGCTTTCTTT	CASSLEPSDRSTEAFF
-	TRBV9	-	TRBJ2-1	TGTGCCAGCAGCGTGGCTAGCTCCTACAATGAGCAGTTCTTC	CASSVASSYNEQFF
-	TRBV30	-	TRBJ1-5	TGTGCCTGGAGTGTAACAGAGACCAATCAGCCCCAGCATTTT	CAWSVTETNQPQHF
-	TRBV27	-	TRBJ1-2	TGTGCCAGCAGTCGCGCGGGCTACTATGGCTACACCTTC	CASSRAGYYGYTF
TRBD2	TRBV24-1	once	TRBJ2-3	TGTGCCACCAGTGATTTGCCTAGCGGGACCGAAACGCAGTATTTT	CATSDLPSGTETQYF
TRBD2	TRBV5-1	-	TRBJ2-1	TGCGCCAGCCGAACCGGGACTAGCGTCAATGAGCAGTTCTTC	CASRTGTSVNEQFF
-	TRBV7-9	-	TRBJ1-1	TGTGCCAGCAGACAGGACGGGAACACTGAAGCTTTCTTT	CASRQDGNTEAFF
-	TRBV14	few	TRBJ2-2	TGTGCCAGCAGCCAAGTCCCGAGAGGGGGGGAGCTGTTTTTT	CASSQVPRGGELFF
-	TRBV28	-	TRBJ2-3	TGTGCCAGCAGTCGGGAAGATACGCAGTATTTT	CASSREDTQYF
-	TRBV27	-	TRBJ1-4	TGTGCCAGCCTACCCTCGGGGATGCTTAATGAAAAACTGTTTTTT	CASLPSGMLNEKLFF
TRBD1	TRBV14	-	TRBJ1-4	TGTGCCAGCAGCCAAACCCGTACAGGGGGTGAAAAACTGTTTTTT	CASSQTRTGGEKLFF
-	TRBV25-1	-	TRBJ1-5	TGTGCCAGCAGCGCCGGAGGGGCCCACAATCAGCCCCAGCATTTT	CASSAGGAHNQPQHF
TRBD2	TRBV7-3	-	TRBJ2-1	TGTGCCAGCAGCGGAATCACTAGCGGATCCTACAATGAGCAGTTCTTC	CASSGITSGSYNEQFF
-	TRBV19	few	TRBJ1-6	TGTGCCAGTAGTGCCCAACGGTACTATAATTCACCCCTCCACTTT	CASSAQRYYNSPLHF
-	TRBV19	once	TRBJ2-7	TGTGCCAGTAGACTGACGGGGGACAGTCACGAGCAGTACTTC	CASRLTGDSHEQYF
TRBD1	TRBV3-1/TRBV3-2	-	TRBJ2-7	TGTGCCAGCAGCCAAGGGACAGGGAGTCGTTACGAGCAGTACTTC	CASSQGTGSRYEQYF
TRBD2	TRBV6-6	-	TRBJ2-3	TGTGCCAGCAGTTACACTAGCGGTGCCCCGAATACGCAGTATTTT	CASSYTSGAPNTQYF